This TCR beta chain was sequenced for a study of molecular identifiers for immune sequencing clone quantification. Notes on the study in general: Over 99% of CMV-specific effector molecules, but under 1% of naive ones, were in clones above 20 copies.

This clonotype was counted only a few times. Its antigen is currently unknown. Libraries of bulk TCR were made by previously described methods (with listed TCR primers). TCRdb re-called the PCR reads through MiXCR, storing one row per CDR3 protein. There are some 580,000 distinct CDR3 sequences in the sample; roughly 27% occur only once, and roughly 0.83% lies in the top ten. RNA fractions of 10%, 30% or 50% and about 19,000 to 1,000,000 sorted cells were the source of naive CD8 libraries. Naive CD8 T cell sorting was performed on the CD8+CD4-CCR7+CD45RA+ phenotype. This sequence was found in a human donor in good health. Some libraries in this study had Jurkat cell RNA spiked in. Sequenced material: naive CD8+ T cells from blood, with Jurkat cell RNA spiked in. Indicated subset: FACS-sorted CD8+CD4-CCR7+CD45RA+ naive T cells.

The CDR3 nucleotides are TGTGCCAGCAGCACACACATTCCAGAAGCTTTCTTT. Amino acid sequence: CASSTHIPEAFF. The gene calls are TRBV7-6 and TRBJ1-1; D uncertain. V was clipped by 5 bases and J by 8 bases, with 12 bases between them. Germline V gene lookup returns CDR1 SGHVS and CDR2 FNYEAQ. This CDR3 contains 12 residues. Drawing the rest from reference TRBV7-6 and TRBJ1-1, the complete variable domain is GAGVSQSPRYKVTKRGQDVALRCDPISGHVSLYWYRQALGQGPEFLTYFNYEAQQDKSGLPNDRFSAERPEGSISTLTIQRTEQRDSAMYRCASSTHIPEAFFGQGTRLTVV.